The 19 T cell receptor beta chains reported below all come from one sample, sequenced in a study of cytomegalovirus exposure and HLA in healthy donors. The PCR used 60 Vbeta and 13 Jbeta primers. Repertoires were generated with immunoSEQ multiplex PCR, while TCRdb's copy carries only in-frame clones and drops some. The data contain some 200,000 clones, around 77% of them singletons. Sequencing input: PBMCs. The receptor source for this set is a woman in her 30s in good health and CMV-seronegative.

The rearrangement uses TRBV6-1 and TRBJ1-6; TRBD1 agrees at 8 bases. J lost 9 bases, V lost 4 bases, and 5 bases had no gene match. CDR3 length equals 14 residues. Looked up from germline, CDR1 is MNHNS and CDR2 is SASEGT. For the CDR3, the DNA is TGTGCCAGCAGTGTCGACAGGGGTAGTTCACCCCTCCACTTT. Its protein product is CASSVDRGSSPLHF.

The chain joins TRBV30 to TRBJ1-2; 9 positions agree with TRBD1. The germline V gene has CDR1 GTSNPN and CDR2 SVGIG (reference sequence). V lost 4 bases, J lost 3 bases, and 3 bases stayed unmatched. CDR3 length: 13 amino acids. CDR3 in amino acids: CAWKGQGDYGYTF. CDR3 in DNA: TGTGCCTGGAAGGGACAGGGCGACTATGGCTACACCTTC.

V usage is TRBV7-8 and J usage is TRBJ1-3; D call uncertain. Trimming removed 2 bases at V and 4 bases at J, with 21 bases between. CDR1 is SGHVS, CDR2 FQNEAQ, per germline. This CDR3 contains 18 residues. The chain's CDR3 is CASSLPREKAGGGNTIYF. As DNA, the CDR3 is TGTGCCAGCAGCTTACCCCGGGAGAAGGCCGGAGGCGGAAACACCATATATTTT. Filled out from reference TRBV7-8 and TRBJ1-3, the complete variable domain reads GAGVSQSPRYKVAKRGQDVALRCDPISGHVSLFWYQQALGQGPEFLTYFQNEAQLDKSGLPSDRFFAERPEGSVSTLKIQRTQQEDSAVYLCASSLPREKAGGGNTIYFGEGSWLTVV.

The chain links TRBV27 to TRBJ2-7; D call uncertain. V lost 0 bases and J 3 bases, leaving 9 bases between the germline ends. CDR1 and CDR2 (germline): MNHEY, SMNVEV (reference sequence). The CDR3 has 14 residues. The CDR3 sequence: CASSLSINGYEQYF. The CDR3 nucleotides read TGTGCCAGCAGTTTATCGATAAACGGCTACGAGCAGTACTTC.

This chain connects TRBV2 to TRBJ1-4; TRBD1 might be the D (6 bases). Trimming pared 6 bases from V and 6 bases from J, leaving 14 bases between. The CDR3 is 14 residues long. Germline CDR1 is SNHLY and CDR2 is FYNNEI. The CDR3 is CASRLDSGDEKLFF. The DNA of the CDR3 is TGTGCCAGCAGGTTGGACAGTGGGGATGAAAAACTGTTTTTT.

The chain couples TRBV5-6 to TRBJ2-5; weak D call: TRBD2 (5 bases). Germline CDR1 reads SGHDT; CDR2 reads YYEEEE. This CDR3 contains 13 residues. V was trimmed by 4 bases and J by 13 bases, leaving 20 bases between them. The CDR3 region is CASSPQGLPPAYF. In nucleotides, the CDR3 is TGTGCCAGCAGCCCCCAAGGACTGCCGCCAGCGTACTTC.

The chain combines TRBV28 with TRBJ2-5; possible D gene TRBD2, 6 bases. V lost 8 bases and J lost 4, with 23 bases in between. The CDR3 contains 16 residues. The germline gives CDR1 MDHEN, CDR2 SYDVKM. CDR3 sequence: CASVIAGGGGVETQYF. For the CDR3, the DNA is TGTGCCAGCGTTATCGCCGGGGGTGGCGGAGTAGAGACCCAGTACTTC.

This sequence joins TRBV19 and TRBJ1-5; 9 bases agree with TRBD1. CDR1 is LNHDA and CDR2 is SQIVND in the germline V gene (reference sequence). CDR3 length: 20 amino acids. Unmatched junction bases numbered 15, after V lost 1 base and J lost 2 bases. This chain's CDR3 is CASSIGPGQGNVYGNQPQHF. DNA of the CDR3: TGTGCCAGTAGTATAGGCCCCGGACAGGGGAATGTATATGGCAATCAGCCCCAGCATTTT. Filled out from reference TRBV19 and TRBJ1-5, the complete variable domain reads DGGITQSPKYLFRKEGQNVTLSCEQNLNHDAMYWYRQDPGQGLRLIYYSQIVNDFQKGDIAEGYSVSREKKESFPLTVTSAQKNPTAFYLCASSIGPGQGNVYGNQPQHFGDGTRLSIL.

This rearrangement joins TRBV5-1 to TRBJ2-5; 8 bases agree with TRBD1. The CDR3 totals 15 residues. In germline, CDR1 is SGHRS, CDR2 YFSETQ. After removal of 4 bases from V and 4 bases from J, the junction contained 9 bases not matched to a gene. CDR3 DNA: TGCGCCAGCAGCCCTACAGGGGGGAAAGGAGAGACCCAGTACTTC. This sequence encodes CASSPTGGKGETQYF. The full variable domain, with the rest looked up from reference TRBV5-1 and TRBJ2-5, is KAGVTQTPRYLIKTRGQQVTLSCSPISGHRSVSWYQQTPGQGLQFLFEYFSETQRNKGNFPGRFSGRQFSNSRSEMNVSTLELGDSALYLCASSPTGGKGETQYFGPGTRLLVL.

This clone was recorded a few times. The chain has TRBV6-5 and TRBJ2-1; TRBD2 aligns across 10 bases. V shed 7 bases, J shed 5 bases, and the junction held 5 bases outside the gene matches. This CDR3 spans 14 amino acids. CDR1 is MNHEY, CDR2 SVGAGI, per germline. The CDR3 spells CASMWTSGNNEQFF. CDR3 DNA: TGTGCCAGCATGTGGACTAGCGGAAACAATGAGCAGTTCTTC.

This clone occurred once. The V gene is TRBV15, the J gene TRBJ2-5; a possible D gene is TRBD2 (7 bases). Per the germline V gene, CDR1 is LNHNV and CDR2 is YYDKDF (reference sequence). Deletions cut 3 bases from V and 4 bases from J, with 12 bases between. The CDR3 sequence is 14 residues long. CDR3 coding DNA: TGTGCCACCAGCAGGGTTAGGGGGGGAGAGACCCAGTACTTC. Translating it yields CATSRVRGGETQYF.

This sequence joins TRBV5-1 and TRBJ2-7, with a tentative D call TRBD2 (5 bases). Germline lookup yields CDR1 SGHRS and CDR2 YFSETQ. Trimming cost V 0 bases and J 0 bases, with 13 bases left between them. The CDR3 totals 16 residues. The CDR3, as DNA: TGCGCCAGCAGCTTGGCCGAGCGGCCAATCTCCTACGAGCAGTACTTC. Amino acids: CASSLAERPISYEQYF. Based on the CDR3 plus reference TRBV5-1 and TRBJ2-7, the full variable domain is KAGVTQTPRYLIKTRGQQVTLSCSPISGHRSVSWYQQTPGQGLQFLFEYFSETQRNKGNFPGRFSGRQFSNSRSEMNVSTLELGDSALYLCASSLAERPISYEQYFGPGTRLTVT.

V usage is TRBV30 and J usage is TRBJ1-6; TRBD1 matches at 7 bases. CDR3 length: 17 amino acids. After removal of 2 bases from V and 6 bases from J, the junction contained 13 bases not matched to a gene. The germline V gene encodes CDR1 GTSNPN and CDR2 SVGIG (reference sequence). The CDR3 protein is CAWSLLRQGLANSPLHF. The CDR3 nucleotides are TGTGCCTGGAGTCTCCTCCGACAGGGCCTTGCTAATTCACCCCTCCACTTT. The whole variable domain, filled in from reference TRBV30 and TRBJ1-6, reads SQTIHQWPATLVQPVGSPLSLECTVEGTSNPNLYWYRQAAGRGLQLLFYSVGIGQISSEVPQNLSASRPQDRQFILSSKKLLLSDSGFYLCAWSLLRQGLANSPLHFGNGTRLTVT.

The V call is TRBV2, the J call TRBJ2-3; TRBD2 matches 11 bases. With 8 bases clipped from V and 10 bases from J, the junction kept 11 bases outside the gene matches. In germline, CDR1 is SNHLY, CDR2 FYNNEI. CDR3 length: 14 amino acids. The CDR3 sequence: CASSTSGRGLAQYF. CDR3 in DNA: TGTGCCAGCTCTACTAGCGGGAGAGGCCTCGCGCAGTATTTT. The variable domain in full, completed from reference TRBV2 and TRBJ2-3, reads EPEVTQTPSHQVTQMGQEVILRCVPISNHLYFYWYRQILGQKVEFLVSFYNNEISEKSEIFDDQFSVERPDGSNFTLKIRSTKLEDSAMYFCASSTSGRGLAQYFGPGTRLTVL.

The CDR3 DNA reads as TGTGCCAGCAAACCCCAGGGGGGCAATCAGCCCCAGCATTTT. Translating it yields CASKPQGGNQPQHF. The rearrangement joins TRBV2 to TRBJ1-5, with TRBD1 identical over 7 bases. V was pared by 7 bases and J by 2 bases, with 5 bases of the junction left unmatched. Germline V gene data show CDR1 as SNHLY and CDR2 as FYNNEI. This CDR3 is 14 amino acids long.

The chain is built from TRBV27 and TRBJ1-2, with 7 nucleotides matching TRBD1. The V segment lost 4 bases and the J segment 6 bases; nucleotides outside the gene matches: 5. Germline-derived CDR1 and CDR2 are MNHEY and SMNVEV (reference sequence). This CDR3 spans 13 amino acids. CDR3: CASSSTGLNGYTF. Written as DNA, the CDR3 is TGTGCCAGCAGTTCGACAGGGTTAAATGGCTACACCTTC.

V and J are TRBV2 and TRBJ2-2, with D unresolved. Germline lookup yields CDR1 SNHLY and CDR2 FYNNEI. The V end lost 3 bases, the J end lost 3 bases, and 5 bases lay between the germline ends. The CDR3 sequence is 13 residues long. The CDR3 DNA follows: TGTGCCAGCAGTGACGGTTACACCGGGGAGCTGTTTTTT. Its protein product is CASSDGYTGELFF.

The chain joins TRBV27 to TRBJ2-1; no reliable D call. The V gene lost 5 bases and the J gene lost 0 bases, with 11 bases spanning the gap. The CDR3 totals 15 residues. CDR1 is MNHEY and CDR2 is SMNVEV in the germline V gene (reference sequence). The CDR3 loop reads CASSRKTSSYNEQFF. The CDR3 region has the DNA TGTGCCAGCAGTAGGAAGACAAGCTCCTACAATGAGCAGTTCTTC.

The genes are TRBV19 and TRBJ2-2, with a possible D match to TRBD2 (6 bases). CDR3 length: 14 residues. Germline CDR1 and CDR2: LNHDA and SQIVND (reference sequence). Trimming took off 1 base at V and 7 bases at J, with 10 bases between the two ends. The CDR3 loop is CASSIAGEYGELFF. CDR3 nucleotide sequence: TGTGCCAGTAGTATAGCGGGGGAGTACGGGGAGCTGTTTTTT. Variable domain in full (rest from reference TRBV19 and TRBJ2-2): DGGITQSPKYLFRKEGQNVTLSCEQNLNHDAMYWYRQDPGQGLRLIYYSQIVNDFQKGDIAEGYSVSREKKESFPLTVTSAQKNPTAFYLCASSIAGEYGELFFGEGSRLTVL.